This T cell receptor beta chain was observed in a study of blood T cells in healthy people across ages. Alongside a J-beta primer mix, a sample-barcoded 5' primer served in a second PCR lasting about 7 to 12 cycles. A single record per CDR3 protein comes from TCRdb applying MiXCR to the 5' RACE reads. The profile shows about 1.6 million distinct CDR3 sequences, around 35% of them singletons. The CDR3 covers 15 residues. Trimming took 3 bases from V and 4 from J; bases not matched to a gene: 4. From germline, CDR1 is SEHNR and CDR2 FQNEAQ (reference sequence). Study-level points and caveats: The unsorted PBMCs prevented any conclusive comparison of naive versus antigen-experienced cells. TCR beta diversity was tightly associated with the proportion of naive T cells.

The table lists this clonotype with many counts. Antigen specificity is unknown. Isolation recovered at least 6.5 million PBMCs from every sample. The sample taken for sequencing was blood. The chain recombines TRBV7-9 with TRBJ2-5; 11 nucleotides match TRBD1. The sequence derives from a woman aged 25-40 years in good health. The CDR3 bases are TGTGCCAGCAGCTTCGGACAGGGGGCGGGAGAGACCCAGTACTTC. This gives the protein CASSFGQGAGETQYF.